This TCR beta chain is drawn from a study of post-analysis software for immune sequencing data. Background on the study: Clinical courses comprised relapsing-remitting, secondary progressive and progressive-relapsing multiple sclerosis. Findings and limits, study-wide: There were about 5 TRBV segments more frequent in patients than controls, and TRBV5-6, TRBV5-1 and TRBV20-1 were among them. Analysis by F measure revealed that same-batch samples clustered strongly together. Those with multiple sclerosis, the patient group, showed significantly lower normalized Chao1 diversity than controls.

A remark on this clonotype: Its antigen is currently unknown.

CDR1 and CDR2 (germline): SGHRS, YFSETQ. V was pared by 0 bases and J by 3 bases, with 12 bases between. CDR3 length: 16 amino acids. TCR beta libraries were prepared from cDNA with unique molecular identifiers. The yield from about 1 to 10 million T cells was around 500,000 cDNA molecules in total. TCRdb independently ran MiXCR on the PCR reads; one entry per CDR3 protein. The table includes about 210,000 distinct CDR3 sequences, roughly 30% detected once. The sequence was collected from a girl between 2 and 17 years old with multiple sclerosis. Input material: blood. The J gene is TRBJ1-4, the V gene TRBV5-1; TRBD1 might be the D (5 bases). CDR3 sequence: CASSLEGFRPNEKLFF. The CDR3, as DNA: TGCGCCAGCAGCTTGGAGGGGTTTCGGCCTAATGAAAAACTGTTTTTT.